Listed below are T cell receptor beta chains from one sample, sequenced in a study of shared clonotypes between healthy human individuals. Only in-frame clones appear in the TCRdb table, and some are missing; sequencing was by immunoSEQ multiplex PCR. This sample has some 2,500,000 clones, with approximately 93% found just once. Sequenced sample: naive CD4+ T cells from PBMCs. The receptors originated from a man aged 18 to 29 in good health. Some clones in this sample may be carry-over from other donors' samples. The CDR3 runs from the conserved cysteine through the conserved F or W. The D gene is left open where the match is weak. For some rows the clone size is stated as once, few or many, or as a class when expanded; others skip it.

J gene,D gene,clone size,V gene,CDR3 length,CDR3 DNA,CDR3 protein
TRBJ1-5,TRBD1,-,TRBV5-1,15,TGCGCCAGCAGCGACGGACAGGCCCGAAATCAGCCCCAGCATTTT,CASSDGQARNQPQHF
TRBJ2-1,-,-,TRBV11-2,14,TGTGCCAGCAGCTTAGTTAGGGTTAGCGATGAGCAGTTCTTC,CASSLVRVSDEQFF
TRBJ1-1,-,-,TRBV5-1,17,TGCGCCAGCAGCTTGTACCTAACCGGGGCTCCCAGCACTGAAGCTTTCTTT,CASSLYLTGAPSTEAFF
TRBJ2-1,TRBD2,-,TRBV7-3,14,TGTGCCAGCAGCCCGGTGGGGAGGGCCAGTGAGCAGTTCTTC,CASSPVGRASEQFF
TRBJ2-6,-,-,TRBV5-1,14,TGCGCCAGCAGCTTGCAACCTGGGGCCAACGTCCTGACTTTC,CASSLQPGANVLTF
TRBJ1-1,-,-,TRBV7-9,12,TGTGCCAGCAGCCTCCACGGAGGTGAAGCTTTCTTT,CASSLHGGEAFF
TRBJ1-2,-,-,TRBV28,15,TGTGCCAGCAGTTTACCGGGGCACGGGCCCTATGGCTACACCTTC,CASSLPGHGPYGYTF
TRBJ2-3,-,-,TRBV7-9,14,TGTGCCAGCAGCTTAAGGACCCGCACAGATACGCAGTATTTT,CASSLRTRTDTQYF
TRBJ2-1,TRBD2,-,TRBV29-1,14,TGCTCCCCGAGGGGGCTAGCGGGAACGAATGAGCAGTTCTTC,CSPRGLAGTNEQFF
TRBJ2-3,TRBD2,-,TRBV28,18,TGTGCCAGCAGTTTGGGGCGGGGACTAGCGGGAGCCGCAGATACGCAGTATTTT,CASSLGRGLAGAADTQYF
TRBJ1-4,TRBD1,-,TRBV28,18,TGTGACGAAACCACAGAGAGACGACAGGGGACACTCAATGAAAAACTGTTTTTT,CDETTERRQGTLNEKLFF
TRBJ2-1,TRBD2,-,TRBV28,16,TGTGCCAGCAGAAAACTAGCGGGAGGGTCCTACAATGAGCAGTTCTTC,CASRKLAGGSYNEQFF
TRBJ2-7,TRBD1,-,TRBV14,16,TGTGCCAGCAGCCAAGGGTTTCGGGACAGGGCCTACGAGCAGTACTTC,CASSQGFRDRAYEQYF
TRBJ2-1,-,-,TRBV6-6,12,TGTGCCAGCAGTTACTCGTATTTGGAGCAGTTCTTC,CASSYSYLEQFF
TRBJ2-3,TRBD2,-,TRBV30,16,TGTGCCTGGAGTACCGGGACTAGCGGATTCACAGATACGCAGTATTTT,CAWSTGTSGFTDTQYF
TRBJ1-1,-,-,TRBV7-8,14,TGTGCCAGCAGCCTCAACCTCTGGGGCACTGAAGCTTTCTTT,CASSLNLWGTEAFF
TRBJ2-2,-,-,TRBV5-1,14,TGCGCCAGCAGCGGTATCCTGAACACCGGGGAGCTGTTTTTT,CASSGILNTGELFF
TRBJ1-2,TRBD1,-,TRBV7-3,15,TGTGCCAGCAGCCCTCGACAGGGGGCTGACTATGGCTACACCTTC,CASSPRQGADYGYTF
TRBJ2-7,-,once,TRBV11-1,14,TGTGCCAGCAGCTCTATCCGGGGGCACTACGAGCAGTACTTC,CASSSIRGHYEQYF
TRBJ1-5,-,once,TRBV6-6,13,TGTGCCAGCGGTAGGGAGGGGGATCAGCCCCAGCATTTT,CASGREGDQPQHF
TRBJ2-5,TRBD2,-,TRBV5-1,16,TGCGCCAGCAGGGATTTTCTAGCGGGAGAAGGGGAGACCCAGTACTTC,CASRDFLAGEGETQYF
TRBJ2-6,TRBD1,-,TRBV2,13,TGTGCCAGCAGGGACAGGCCTGCCAACGTCCTGACTTTC,CASRDRPANVLTF
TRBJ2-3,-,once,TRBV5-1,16,TGCGCCAGCAGCGCGACTCTAGGAGGTGCGACAGATACGCAGTATTTT,CASSATLGGATDTQYF
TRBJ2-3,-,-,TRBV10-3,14,TGTGCCATCAGTGAGGGGGGGCGGCGCGATACGCAGTATTTT,CAISEGGRRDTQYF
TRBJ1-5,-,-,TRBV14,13,TGTGCCAGCAGCCTGGGACGGGATCAGCCCCAGCATTTT,CASSLGRDQPQHF
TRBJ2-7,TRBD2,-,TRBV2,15,TGTGCCAGCAGTGGGGGACTAGCGGGAGTGAATCGGCAGTACTTC,CASSGGLAGVNRQYF
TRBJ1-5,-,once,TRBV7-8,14,TGTGCCAGCAGCTTAGGGACAGGCAATCAGCCCCAGCATTTT,CASSLGTGNQPQHF
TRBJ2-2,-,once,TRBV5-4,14,TGTGCCAGCAGCTTTAGTAGGAACACCGGGGAGCTGTTTTTT,CASSFSRNTGELFF
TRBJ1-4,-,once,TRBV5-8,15,TGTGCCAGCAGCTCTAACACCGACTTTAATGAAAAACTGTTTTTT,CASSSNTDFNEKLFF
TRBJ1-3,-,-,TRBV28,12,TGTGCCAGCAGTCCCACTGGAAACACCATATATTTT,CASSPTGNTIYF
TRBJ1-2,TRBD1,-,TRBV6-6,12,TGTGCCAGCAGGGACAGGGGGGATGGCTACACCTTC,CASRDRGDGYTF